These 22 T cell receptor beta chains were sequenced from one sample in a study of molecular identifiers for immune sequencing clone quantification. In TCRdb, the PCR reads were re-called with MiXCR into one record per CDR3 protein. The sample holds about 320,000 distinct CDR3 sequences, 20% to 25% seen once. The source material was naive CD8+ T cells from blood, with Jurkat cell RNA spiked in. Stated subset: FACS-sorted CD8+CD4-CCR7+CD45RA+ naive T cells. These receptors all come from a human donor in good health. Some libraries in this study had Jurkat cell RNA spiked in.

This clonotype turned up a few times. The chain has TRBV20-1 and TRBJ1-5, with 8 bases lining up with TRBD1. This CDR3 has 15 amino acids. CDR1 and CDR2 (germline): DFQATT, SNEGSKA (reference sequence). The ends lost 0 bases at V and 7 bases at J; junction bases unmatched: 8. CDR3 sequence reads: CSARDPDRAGQPQHF. The CDR3 nucleotides are TGCAGTGCTAGAGATCCGGACAGGGCTGGACAGCCCCAGCATTTT.

This clonotype was counted a few times. V gene TRBV7-9 combines with J gene TRBJ1-6, with TRBD1 as a possible D gene (5 bases). The CDR3 is 15 residues long. CDR1 and CDR2 from the germline V gene are SEHNR and FQNEAQ (reference sequence). The V gene lost 5 bases and the J gene lost 5 bases, with 13 bases spanning the gap. CDR3 sequence reads: CASSPDSRDNSPLHF. The CDR3 coding sequence is TGTGCCAGCAGCCCAGACAGCAGGGATAATTCACCCCTCCACTTT.

In the case of this clonotype: A single base separates this from a much larger clone, so it may be a read error. The chain joins TRBV20-1 to TRBJ1-1, with a tentative D call TRBD1 (6 bases). From germline, CDR1 is DFQATT and CDR2 SNEGSKA (reference sequence). The CDR3 loop spans 12 amino acids. This CDR3 is CGAIKGGPEAFF. The CDR3 DNA follows: TGCGGTGCGATCAAAGGGGGACCTGAAGCTTTCTTT.

At least ten counts were recorded for this clonotype. V usage is TRBV6-2 or TRBV6-3 and J usage is TRBJ2-7; D is perhaps TRBD1 (5 bases). The CDR3 totals 14 residues. Germline V lookup: CDR1 MNHEY, CDR2 SVGEGT. Trimming pared 3 bases from V and 3 bases from J, leaving 12 bases between. This CDR3 reads CASSYDRGNYEQYF. CDR3 DNA sequence: TGTGCCAGCAGTTATGACAGAGGCAACTACGAGCAGTACTTC.

This clonotype occurred many times. The genes are TRBV7-9 and TRBJ1-5, with D uncertain. Germline-derived CDR1 and CDR2 are SEHNR and FQNEAQ (reference sequence). V was pared by 1 base and J by 6 bases, with 4 bases between. The CDR3 covers 12 residues. The CDR3 DNA sequence: TGTGCCAGCAGCTTAGGGTCTCAGCCCCAGCATTTT. It encodes CASSLGSQPQHF.

This clonotype was detected ten times or more. The V call is TRBV6-5, the J call TRBJ1-2; D not certain. Germline CDR1 and CDR2: MNHEY and SVGAGI. V lost 2 bases, J lost 5 bases, and 6 bases lay in between. The CDR3 contains 12 residues. For the CDR3, the DNA is TGTGCCAGCAGTTACGGAGGATATGGCTACACCTTC. This sequence encodes CASSYGGYGYTF.

This clonotype was seen at least ten times. This chain joins TRBV5-6 and TRBJ2-7; no clear D gene. There are 13 residues in the CDR3. Trimming stripped 0 bases from V and 6 bases from J, with 10 bases between. Germline-derived CDR1 and CDR2 are SGHDT and YYEEEE. The CDR3 is CASSLAALLEQYF. CDR3 in DNA: TGTGCCAGCAGCTTGGCGGCACTCCTCGAGCAGTACTTC.

The CDR3, as DNA: TGTGCCAGCAGCTTATCGCGGACAGGGGACTATGGCTACACCTTC. As protein: CASSLSRTGDYGYTF. This chain joins TRBV7-9 and TRBJ1-2; 9 bases are a match to TRBD1. The J segment lost 3 bases and the V segment lost 2 bases, leaving 4 bases of the junction unmatched. Germline CDR1 SEHNR, CDR2 FQNEAQ (reference sequence). This CDR3 has 15 residues.

This clonotype was seen at least ten times. The rearrangement uses TRBV7-9 and TRBJ1-1; no clear D. The CDR3 contains 12 residues. Germline CDR1 and CDR2: SEHNR and FQNEAQ (reference sequence). The V end was cut by 1 base, the J end by 5 bases, with 5 bases between. The chain's CDR3 is CASSLGRTEAFF. For the CDR3, the DNA is TGTGCCAGCAGCTTAGGGAGGACTGAAGCTTTCTTT.

Worth noting for this clonotype: A much larger clonotype is one base distant, so this may be a read error. The J gene is TRBJ1-1, the V gene TRBV3-1, with TRBD1 as a possible D gene (5 bases). This CDR3 is built from 14 residues. Germline V lookup: CDR1 LGHDT, CDR2 YNNKEL (reference sequence). CDR3 sequence (DNA): TGTGCCAGCAGCCTCGGGGGGGGTGATCATGAAACTTTCTTT. Translation: CASSLGGGDHETFF.

This clonotype showed up many times. V usage is TRBV7-8 and J usage is TRBJ2-7; the D gene is possibly TRBD1 (5 bases). Germline values: CDR1 SGHVS, CDR2 FQNEAQ. The V end was cut by 1 base, the J end by 1 base, with 11 bases between. The CDR3 runs to 15 residues. CDR3 sequence: CASSLDPRTSYEQYF. Written as DNA, the CDR3 is TGTGCCAGCAGCTTAGATCCCCGGACATCCTACGAGCAGTACTTC.

This clonotype came up a few times. CDR3 region: CASSPIGGSNEQYF. The CDR3 nucleotides read TGTGCCAGCAGTCCGATCGGGGGGTCCAACGAGCAGTACTTC. The V and J genes are TRBV6-5 and TRBJ2-7; 7 bases match TRBD2. The CDR3 has 14 residues. The trim removed 5 bases at V and 5 bases at J, leaving 9 bases unmatched. The germline V gene encodes CDR1 MNHEY and CDR2 SVGAGI.

This clonotype was seen a few times. V gene TRBV30 combines with J gene TRBJ2-7; a possible D gene is TRBD2 (5 bases). Germline values: CDR1 GTSNPN, CDR2 SVGIG (reference sequence). V was clipped by 3 bases and J by 4 bases, with 10 bases between them. This CDR3 is 12 amino acids long. The chain's CDR3 is CAWSGVGYEQYF. CDR3 nucleotide sequence: TGTGCCTGGAGCGGGGTCGGGTACGAGCAGTACTTC. Based on the CDR3 plus reference TRBV30 and TRBJ2-7, the full variable domain is SQTIHQWPATLVQPVGSPLSLECTVEGTSNPNLYWYRQAAGRGLQLLFYSVGIGQISSEVPQNLSASRPQDRQFILSSKKLLLSDSGFYLCAWSGVGYEQYFGPGTRLTVT.

The table lists this clonotype with a count of one. Being one base from a much bigger clone, this may be a read error. The rearrangement links TRBV2 to TRBJ2-3; 13 bases fit TRBD2. The ends lost 4 bases at V and 0 bases at J; junction bases unmatched: 4. The CDR3 loop spans 17 amino acids. Germline CDR1 reads SNHLY; CDR2 reads FYNNEI. CDR3 residues: CASSGTSGRRSTDTQYF. The CDR3 DNA reads TGTGCCAGCAGTGGGACTAGCGGGAGACGGAGCACAGATACGCAGTATTTT. Looking up the rest from reference TRBV2 and TRBJ2-3 gives the full variable domain: EPEVTQTPSHQVTQMGQEVILRCVPISNHLYFYWYRQILGQKVEFLVSFYNNEISEKSEIFDDQFSVERPDGSNFTLKIRSTKLEDSAMYFCASSGTSGRRSTDTQYFGPGTRLTVL.

Of note for this clonotype: Since a much larger clone is just one base distant, this may be a read error. The rearrangement uses TRBV7-9 and TRBJ1-3; D gene uncertain. The germline V gene has CDR1 SEHNR and CDR2 FQNEAQ (reference sequence). This CDR3 comprises 15 residues. The CDR3 loop is CASSPQISSGDTIYF. DNA for the CDR3: TGTGCCAGCAGCCCGCAAATATCCTCTGGAGACACCATATATTTT. The full variable domain, in which reference TRBV7-9 and TRBJ1-3 provide the parts outside the CDR3, is DTGVSQNPRHKITKRGQNVTFRCDPISEHNRLYWYRQTLGQGPEFLTYFQNEAQLEKSRLLSDRFSAERPKGSFSTLEIQRTEQGDSAMYLCASSPQISSGDTIYFGEGSWLTVV.

Details on this clonotype: Just one base apart from a much larger clone, this may be a read error. V gene TRBV2 combines with J gene TRBJ2-5; unclear D gene. The CDR3 loop spans 14 amino acids. In germline, CDR1 is SNHLY, CDR2 FYNNEI. V was cut by 1 base and J by 0 bases, with 6 bases left in between. The CDR3 spells CASSEGANQETQYF. CDR3 nucleotide sequence: TGTGCCAGCAGTGAAGGAGCGAACCAAGAGACCCAGTACTTC.

This clonotype has ten or more counts. The chain uses TRBV4-1 and TRBJ1-1, with a weak D call TRBD1 (5 bases). Germline CDR1 MGHRA, CDR2 YSYEKL. V was pared by 5 bases and J by 1 base, with 14 bases between. The CDR3 loop spans 15 amino acids. CDR3 DNA: TGCGCCAGCAGCTCTATGGGGCTCGGGAACACTGAAGCTTTCTTT. As protein: CASSSMGLGNTEAFF.

This clonotype has at least ten counts. This chain joins TRBV11-2 and TRBJ2-3; 11 bases are shared with TRBD2. CDR1 and CDR2 (germline): SGHAT, FQNNGV. This CDR3 contains 16 residues. Trimming removed 1 base from V and 12 bases from J; junction bases left unmatched: 12. The CDR3 region is CASSLGSLAGEDLQYF. The CDR3 bases are TGTGCCAGCAGCTTAGGATCACTAGCGGGAGAGGACCTTCAGTATTTT.

Ten or more counts support this clonotype. The rearrangement links TRBV28 to TRBJ1-5; tentative D call: TRBD1 (5 bases). The V gene lost 4 bases and the J gene lost 0 bases, with 10 bases spanning the gap. The V gene's germline CDR1 is MDHEN and CDR2 SYDVKM. CDR3 length: 15 amino acids. In nucleotides, the CDR3 is TGTGCCAGCAGTTACCAGGGATCTAGCAATCAGCCCCAGCATTTT. Protein sequence: CASSYQGSSNQPQHF.

A remark on this clonotype: The conserved closing phenylalanine or tryptophan is absent in this CDR3, likely reflecting a read error. The genes are TRBV12-3 or TRBV12-4 and TRBJ1-5; no reliable D call. Trimming took off 3 bases at V and 2 bases at J, with 5 bases between the two ends. The CDR3 is 13 residues long. The CDR3 nucleotides read TGTGCCAGCAGTTTGTTGGGCAATCAGCCCCAGCATTCT. This codes for CASSLLGNQPQHS.

This clonotype has at least ten counts. J is TRBJ2-2 and V is TRBV20-1; possibly TRBD1 for D (6 bases). The CDR3 is 15 amino acids. Trimming pared 0 bases from V and 5 bases from J, leaving 13 bases between. Germline CDR1 is DFQATT and CDR2 is SNEGSKA (reference sequence). Here the CDR3 reads CSAREAGERTGELFF. DNA of the CDR3: TGCAGTGCTAGAGAGGCAGGGGAAAGGACCGGGGAGCTGTTTTTT.

This chain uses TRBV4-3 with TRBJ2-3; D call uncertain. The germline V and J ends were trimmed by 0 bases and 5 bases, with 6 bases remaining between them. CDR3 length equals 13 residues. The germline V gene has CDR1 LGHNA and CDR2 YSLEER. CDR3 in amino acids: CASSQDNGDTQYF. The CDR3 DNA reads TGCGCCAGCAGCCAAGACAACGGAGATACGCAGTATTTT.